A single sample gave rise to the 5 T cell receptor beta chains below, sequenced in a study of somatic mutations in cytotoxic T cells in rheumatoid arthritis. Sequencing was performed with immunoSEQ multiplex PCR; in TCRdb, only in-frame clones are kept and a portion is missing. In the table there are 10,000 or so clones, over 65% of which are singletons. The sample was CD8+ T cells sorted from blood. These receptors were collected from an adult with rheumatoid arthritis.

The J gene is TRBJ1-4, the V gene TRBV4-3; D gene uncertain. Germline V lookup: CDR1 LGHNA, CDR2 YSLEER. The CDR3 is 14 amino acids. The V and J ends lost 1 base and 7 bases respectively, with 10 bases between them. The chain's CDR3 is CASSQVIWGEKLFF. CDR3 coding DNA: TGCGCCAGCAGCCAAGTGATATGGGGTGAAAAACTGTTTTTT.

The chain combines TRBV11-3 with TRBJ2-3; perhaps TRBD2 as D (6 bases). From germline, CDR1 is SGHNT and CDR2 YENEEA. V was trimmed by 5 bases and J by 2 bases, leaving 14 bases between them. This CDR3 spans 15 amino acids. CDR3 DNA: TGTGCCAGCAGCAAAACGTGGACTATCACAGATACGCAGTATTTT. Translating it yields CASSKTWTITDTQYF.

This clone has only a few counts. The genes are TRBV6-1 and TRBJ2-7; D unclear. With 1 base removed from V and 4 bases from J, the gap between germline ends came to 17 bases. CDR3 length: 16 residues. From germline, CDR1 is MNHNS and CDR2 SASEGT. The CDR3 DNA is TGTGCCAGCAGTGAAGTTACCGGGCCAAGCATATACGAGCAGTACTTC. This sequence encodes CASSEVTGPSIYEQYF.

The chain couples TRBV12-5 to TRBJ2-7; 7 bases agree with TRBD1. Germline trimming cut 2 bases from V and 3 bases from J; bases unmatched to any gene: 10. Germline CDR1 LGHNT, CDR2 FRNRAP. The CDR3 is made up of 16 amino acids. CDR3 residues: CASGLTGTAVFYEQYF. The CDR3 bases are TGTGCTAGTGGTTTGACGGGGACAGCCGTTTTCTACGAGCAGTACTTC.

The V call is TRBV6-1, the J call TRBJ2-1, with 12 bases aligning to TRBD2. CDR1 is MNHNS and CDR2 is SASEGT in the germline V gene. The CDR3 is 15 residues long. The V segment lost 4 bases and the J segment 10 bases; nucleotides outside the gene matches: 8. CDR3 bases: TGTGCCAGCAGTGCTCTAGCGGGGGGGCCTCAGGAGCAGTTCTTC. Encoded protein: CASSALAGGPQEQFF.